This TCR beta chain was observed in a study of blood T cell repertoires in COVID-19. The overall study: Nucleic acid was either cDNA or gDNA, and it came from T cells, B-cell-depleted T cells, or PBMCs.

Germline V gene data show CDR1 as LNHDA and CDR2 as SQIVND (reference sequence). V trimming: 6 bases; J trimming: 4 bases; junction bases outside the gene matches: 6. The length of the CDR3 is 15 residues. Here immunoSEQ multiplex PCR was the method, and the copy in TCRdb shows in-frame clones only, minus some. The data hold about 190,000 clones, with 88% observed a single time. This TCR derives from a human donor in a cohort sampled during active COVID-19. The sample consisted of peripheral blood. V is TRBV19 and J is TRBJ2-2; 9 bases are a match to TRBD2. The CDR3 is CASRASGIRTGELFF. Written as DNA, the CDR3 is TGTGCCAGTAGGGCTAGCGGGATTCGCACCGGGGAGCTGTTTTTT.